This T cell receptor beta chain stems from a study of shared clonotypes between healthy human individuals. V trimming: 6 bases; J trimming: 2 bases; junction bases outside the gene matches: 7. CDR3 length equals 14 residues. CDR1 is SNHLY, CDR2 FYNNEI, per germline. Assay: immunoSEQ multiplex PCR; the TCRdb copy retains only in-frame clones and omits some. The sample lists roughly 2 million clones, 95% occurring once. A note on this clone: The antigen is undetermined.

Healthy HIV-negative adults without recent acute infections or vaccinations served as donors. Every donor, a Caucasian adult, lived in Nashville, Tennessee. Negatively enriched CD4+ T cells were divided by CD45RA into naive and memory. Overall study results and limits: It was only blood that was sampled, and tissue repertoires likely differ.

This TCR came from a man aged 18 to 30 in good health. The gene calls are TRBV2 and TRBJ2-7; 7 bases are a match to TRBD1. The specimen sequenced was naive CD4+ T cells sorted from blood. As for subset: CD45RA+ positively selected. CDR3 bases: TGTGCCAGCAGAGGGGTAGGGGGCGCCTACGAGCAGTACTTC. This codes for CASRGVGGAYEQYF.